The 22 T cell receptor beta chains below come from one sample, sequenced in a study of glioma-infiltrating T cells. Using RNA template, CDR3s of TCR alpha and beta were amplified with iRepertoire arm-PCR. TCRdb passed the multiplex PCR reads through MiXCR, listing each CDR3 protein once. The sample lists some 99,000 distinct CDR3 sequences; 20% to 25% were seen once. Sample: glioma tissue, nonneoplastic brain tissue, or PBMCs (not recorded which). All receptors derive from a human donor with low-grade glioma or glioblastoma, undergoing nonglioma brain surgery, or in good health (not recorded which).

A few counts support this clonotype. The gene calls are TRBV11-2 and TRBJ2-3; no clear D. Trimming stripped 1 base from V and 4 bases from J, with 9 bases between. Per germline, CDR1 SGHAT and CDR2 FQNNGV. The CDR3 spans 14 residues. Here the CDR3 DNA reads TGTGCCAGCAGCTTAGGCCCGCCCGCAGATACGCAGTATTTT. Translated: CASSLGPPADTQYF.

Many counts were recorded for this clonotype. This chain connects TRBV29-1 to TRBJ2-7; 7 bases align to TRBD1. The germline gives CDR1 SQVTM, CDR2 ANQGSEA. Germline trimming cut 6 bases from V and 2 bases from J; bases unmatched to any gene: 4. This CDR3 contains 12 residues. As DNA, the CDR3 is TGCAGCGTCCGGGACAGAACCTACGAGCAGTACTTC. It encodes CSVRDRTYEQYF.

This clonotype occurred many times. This rearrangement joins TRBV4-1 to TRBJ2-3, with D hard to call. This CDR3 has 13 residues. The V and J ends lost 1 base and 0 bases respectively, with 2 bases between them. Germline CDR1 is MGHRA and CDR2 is YSYEKL. This CDR3 reads CASSQASTDTQYF. CDR3 DNA sequence: TGCGCCAGCAGCCAAGCTAGCACAGATACGCAGTATTTT.

This clonotype has just a few counts. V and J are TRBV29-1 and TRBJ2-7; 8 bases agree with TRBD1. V lost 7 bases, J lost 9 bases, and 17 bases stayed unmatched. This CDR3 contains 14 residues. The germline V gene encodes CDR1 SQVTM and CDR2 ANQGSEA. The CDR3 loop reads CSAQGTGGFGGQYF. CDR3 sequence (DNA): TGCAGCGCCCAAGGGACAGGCGGATTCGGGGGGCAGTACTTC.

On this clonotype: The junction departs from germline at one end; a sequencing error may be responsible. The CDR3 nucleotides are TGTGCCAGCAGAAAAGGAATGAACACTAAAGCTTTCTTT. It translates to CASRKGMNTKAFF. This rearrangement joins TRBV6-1 to TRBJ1-1; no firm D call. This CDR3 spans 13 amino acids. The germline CDR1 and CDR2 sequences are MNHNS and SASEGT.

This clonotype has more than one count but fewer than ten. This chain uses TRBV6-5 with TRBJ1-6; D not resolved. Trimming took off 6 bases at V and 8 bases at J, with 20 bases between the two ends. CDR3 length: 16 residues. Germline CDR1 reads MNHEY; CDR2 reads SVGAGI. The DNA for the CDR3 is TGTGCCAGCAGCCCCAACCGGCCTGATCGGGATTCACCCCTCCACTTT. It is translated as CASSPNRPDRDSPLHF.

This clonotype was seen ten or more times. The rearrangement uses TRBV6-2 or TRBV6-3 and TRBJ2-7; no reliable D call. Trimming pared 4 bases from V and 3 bases from J, leaving 10 bases between. From germline, CDR1 is MNHEY and CDR2 SVGEGT. The length of the CDR3 is 13 residues. The CDR3 is CASSWTGGYEQYF. CDR3 in DNA: TGTGCCAGCAGTTGGACGGGCGGCTACGAGCAGTACTTC.

V usage is TRBV29-1 and J usage is TRBJ2-7; no clear D. Trimming took off 4 bases at V and 0 bases at J, with 10 bases between the two ends. Looked up from germline, CDR1 is SQVTM and CDR2 is ANQGSEA. The CDR3 is made up of 13 amino acids. The CDR3 coding sequence is TGCAGCGTTGTTGCCAGCCCCTCCTACGAGCAGTACTTC. This sequence encodes CSVVASPSYEQYF.

This clonotype came up many times. The chain joins TRBV7-2 to TRBJ1-1; possible D gene TRBD1, 6 bases. Deletions cut 10 bases from V and 1 base from J, with 13 bases between. CDR3 length equals 13 residues. CDR1 SGHTA and CDR2 FQGNSA come from the germline V gene. CDR3: CAIGRGANTEAFF. The CDR3 nucleotides read TGTGCCATCGGAAGGGGGGCGAACACTGAAGCTTTCTTT. Together with reference TRBV7-2 and TRBJ1-1, the CDR3 gives the full variable domain: GAGVSQSPSNKVTEKGKDVELRCDPISGHTALYWYRQSLGQGLEFLIYFQGNSAPDKSGLPSDRFSAERTGGSVSTLTIQRTQQEDSAVYLCAIGRGANTEAFFGQGTRLTVV.

This clonotype was counted ten times or more. V and J are TRBV4-2 and TRBJ1-2; the match to TRBD1 covers 9 bases. CDR1 is LGHNA and CDR2 is YNFKEQ in the germline V gene. J was trimmed by 4 bases and V by 2 bases; bases with no gene match: 8. This CDR3 comprises 16 residues. The CDR3 loop is CASSQPPGQGFYGYTF. The CDR3 DNA reads as TGTGCCAGCAGCCAACCTCCGGGACAGGGATTCTATGGCTACACCTTC.

This clonotype appeared once. The chain joins TRBV9 to TRBJ2-3, with TRBD2 matching over 14 bases. Germline V gene data show CDR1 as SGDLS and CDR2 as YYNGEE. The CDR3 totals 17 residues. J gave up 9 bases and V 3 bases, and 12 bases lay outside the gene matches. In DNA form, the CDR3 reads TGTGCCAGCAGCGCGGGACTAGCGGGGGCCACATTCAAGACGCAGTATTTT. It yields the protein CASSAGLAGATFKTQYF.

This clonotype was observed many times. This sequence joins TRBV20-1 and TRBJ2-5, with 8 bases lining up with TRBD2. Germline CDR1 is DFQATT and CDR2 is SNEGSKA (reference sequence). Trimming removed 5 bases from V and 1 base from J; junction bases left unmatched: 9. The CDR3 sequence is 15 residues long. CDR3 DNA sequence: TGCAGTGCTGCGTTTAGACTAGCGAGCCAAGAGACCCAGTACTTC. This sequence encodes CSAAFRLASQETQYF.

A remark on this clonotype: One end of the junction does not line up with germline, which may come from a read error. The chain carries TRBV7-2 and TRBJ2-3; no definite D call. The CDR3 loop spans 13 amino acids. In germline, CDR1 is SGHTA, CDR2 FQGNSA. Here the CDR3 DNA reads TGTGCCAGCAGCTTAGCCGTAACAGATACGAAGTATTTT. This codes for CASSLAVTDTKYF.

On this clonotype: A much larger clone differs by one base, so this may be a read error. V and J are TRBV19 and TRBJ2-7, with TRBD2 as a possible D gene (5 bases). Germline V gives CDR1 LNHDA, CDR2 SQIVND (reference sequence). The CDR3 is 15 residues long. The V and J ends lost 4 bases and 5 bases respectively, with 18 bases between them. The CDR3 sequence is CASSTGLLKPHEQYF. CDR3 DNA sequence: TGTGCCAGTAGTACAGGACTGCTCAAGCCCCACGAGCAGTACTTC.

As for this clonotype: A much larger clone lies one base from this, so it may be a read error. V gene TRBV18 combines with J gene TRBJ2-5; no reliable D call. The length of the CDR3 is 13 residues. Germline loops: CDR1 KGHSH, CDR2 LQKENI. In DNA, the CDR3 is TGTGTCAGCTCACTCACAGCTCAAGAGACCCAGTACTTC. This gives the protein CVSSLTAQETQYF.

This clonotype was counted at least ten times. The J gene is TRBJ2-7, the V gene TRBV20-1, with 8 bases aligning to TRBD2. The CDR3 spans 13 residues. Germline V lookup: CDR1 DFQATT, CDR2 SNEGSKA (reference sequence). The J segment lost 6 bases and the V segment lost 1 base, leaving 5 bases of the junction unmatched. The CDR3 region is CSARGTSLFEQYF. The CDR3 DNA reads TGCAGTGCTAGAGGGACTAGCTTGTTCGAGCAGTACTTC.

Remarks on this clonotype: With a much larger clone just one base away, this may be a read error. This chain connects TRBV2 to TRBJ1-6; D is possibly TRBD1 (5 bases). This CDR3 comprises 15 residues. V was clipped by 3 bases and J by 2 bases, with 8 bases between them. Per the germline V gene, CDR1 is SNHLY and CDR2 is FYNNEI. CDR3 DNA: TGTGCCAGCAGTGATGAGGGGACCTATAATTCACCCCTCCACTTT. Its protein product is CASSDEGTYNSPLHF.

Many counts were recorded for this clonotype. The chain combines TRBV7-9 with TRBJ2-5; D gene ambiguous. The CDR3 is 14 amino acids. The ends were cut back, 6 bases at V and 7 bases at J, with 18 bases in the middle. Germline loops: CDR1 SEHNR, CDR2 FQNEAQ (reference sequence). CDR3: CASSFDSPAGTQYF. In DNA, the CDR3 is TGTGCCAGCAGTTTTGACTCCCCGGCTGGGACCCAGTACTTC.

This clonotype was counted many times. The J gene is TRBJ2-1, the V gene TRBV20-1; 9 bases are shared with TRBD2. CDR1 is DFQATT and CDR2 is SNEGSKA in the germline V gene (reference sequence). This CDR3 has 16 amino acids. V gave up 1 base and J gave up 1 base; unmatched junction bases: 5. CDR3 loop: CSARVSGGQSYNEQFF. In DNA form, the CDR3 reads TGCAGTGCTAGAGTGAGCGGGGGGCAATCCTACAATGAGCAGTTCTTC.

This clonotype was seen many times. J is TRBJ2-3 and V is TRBV28; D unresolved. V lost 1 base, J lost 2 bases, and 7 bases lay in between. CDR1 MDHEN and CDR2 SYDVKM come from the germline V gene. The CDR3 has 14 residues. CDR3 bases: TGTGCCAGCAGTTTATCAGTGAACACAGATACGCAGTATTTT. This sequence encodes CASSLSVNTDTQYF.

This clonotype was found many times. The rearrangement uses TRBV7-6 and TRBJ1-2; D gene unclear. The CDR3 has 12 residues. CDR1 is SGHVS and CDR2 is FNYEAQ in the germline V gene. V gave up 1 base and J gave up 7 bases, with 7 bases separating them. The CDR3 sequence: CASSLGGFGYTF. Written as DNA, the CDR3 is TGTGCCAGCAGCTTAGGAGGCTTTGGCTACACCTTC.

The count of this clonotype is one. Possible read error: a much larger clone is one base away. The V call is TRBV18, the J call TRBJ2-7; 8 nucleotides align to TRBD2. CDR1 and CDR2 (germline): KGHSH, LQKENI. The CDR3 runs to 15 residues. CDR3 DNA sequence: TGTGCCAGCCCACCGGGCTCCAGCGGGAGCTACGAGCAGTACTTC. This encodes CASPPGSSGSYEQYF.